This is a list of T cell receptor beta chains from one sample in a study of Graves' ophthalmopathy and Graves' hyperthyroidism. TCRdb reprocessed the multiplex PCR reads with MiXCR, giving one entry per CDR3 protein. The table lists about 370,000 distinct CDR3 sequences, about a sixth of them singletons. The sequencing sample was made of peripheral blood. These receptors all come from an adult woman with stable Graves' hyperthyroidism. Each CDR3 is given with its conserved first and last residue. A D gene is named only where the DNA matches it firmly. A row's size may be missing; if present it is once, few, many or a size class.

TRBV20-1	-	-	11	TRBJ2-5	TGCAGTGCTTTGGGCCAAGAGACCCAGTACTTC	CSALGQETQYF
TRBV2	TRBD1	-	14	TRBJ1-1	TGTGCCAGCAGTCCGCAGGGGGCACAGACTGAAGCTTTCTTT	CASSPQGAQTEAFF
TRBV12-3/TRBV12-4	TRBD2	many	17	TRBJ2-6	TGTGCCAGCAGTTTGGGGGAGGGACTCTCTGGGGCCAACGTCCTGACTTTC	CASSLGEGLSGANVLTF
TRBV28	TRBD1	-	15	TRBJ1-1	TGTGCCAGCAGTCTTTCCGGGACAGGGTGGACTGAAGCTTTCTTT	CASSLSGTGWTEAFF
TRBV6-5	TRBD1	many	16	TRBJ1-5	TGTGCCAGCAGGCCGGGACAGGGGGCGCGGGGTCAGCCCCAGCATTTT	CASRPGQGARGQPQHF
TRBV6-1	TRBD2	many	15	TRBJ2-5	TGTGCCAGCAGTGATAGCGGGAGTCAACAAGAGACCCAGTACTTC	CASSDSGSQQETQYF
TRBV20-1	-	many	13	TRBJ2-7	TGCAGTGCTAGTGTGCCGGAGTTTAACGAGCAGTACTTC	CSASVPEFNEQYF
TRBV29-1	-	many	14	TRBJ1-2	TGCAGCGTTGAAGACGGCTTAGCCTCCTATGGCTACACCTTC	CSVEDGLASYGYTF
TRBV11-2	-	few	16	TRBJ2-7	TGTGCCAGCATCACTACTAAAGACGACGGCTCCTACGAGCAGTACTTC	CASITTKDDGSYEQYF
TRBV4-1	TRBD2	-	18	TRBJ2-5	TGCGCCAGCAGCCAAGGCCTGGGGACTAGCGGGAAGGGTGGGACCCAGTACTTC	CASSQGLGTSGKGGTQYF
TRBV2	-	many	14	TRBJ2-2	TGTGCCAGCATCCGACAACAGAACACCGGGGAGCTGTTTTTT	CASIRQQNTGELFF
TRBV4-2	TRBD2	few	15	TRBJ2-5	TGTGCCAGCGCAAAACTAGCGGCCGGGGGAGAGACCCAGTACTTC	CASAKLAAGGETQYF
TRBV28	-	many	17	TRBJ1-3	TGTGCCAGCAGACCTACGCGGCCATCAGTGTCTGGAAACACCATATATTTT	CASRPTRPSVSGNTIYF
TRBV6-5	TRBD1	many	16	TRBJ2-5	TGTGCCAGCAGTTACTCCATTCAGGGGGCTTCGGAGACCCAGTACTTC	CASSYSIQGASETQYF
TRBV7-2	-	many	14	TRBJ1-1	TGTGCCAGCAGCTCCCATACGGGAGGCCATGAAGCTTTCTTT	CASSSHTGGHEAFF
TRBV2	-	many	14	TRBJ2-2	TGTGCCAGCAGTGTTGAGCCTTCAACCGGGGAGCTGTTTTTT	CASSVEPSTGELFF
TRBV6-2/TRBV6-3	-	many	17	TRBJ1-6	TGTGCCAGCAGTTACTCGGCAGGGCCGAGTGTTAATTCACCCCTCCACTTT	CASSYSAGPSVNSPLHF
TRBV7-9	-	many	14	TRBJ2-5	TGTGCCAGCAGCACCGGGACCCCGGGGGAGACCCAGTACTTC	CASSTGTPGETQYF
TRBV10-3	TRBD1	many	15	TRBJ2-7	TGTGCCATCAGTGAGTCCCGGACAGGAGACTACGAGCAGTACTTC	CAISESRTGDYEQYF
TRBV24-1	TRBD1	many	16	TRBJ2-5	TGTGCCACCAGTGACTGGACAGGGGGCTACCAAGAGACCCAGTACTTC	CATSDWTGGYQETQYF
TRBV28	-	many	13	TRBJ2-5	TGTGCCAGCACTGAGACGTTACAAGAGACCCAGTACTTC	CASTETLQETQYF
TRBV3-1	-	-	15	TRBJ1-2	TGTGCCAGCAGCCAAGTTATCGGGGGCGGGTATGGCTACACCTTC	CASSQVIGGGYGYTF
TRBV7-9	-	many	14	TRBJ2-5	TGTGCCAGCAGCACCAGGGAGCGGGAAGAGACCCAGTACTTC	CASSTREREETQYF
TRBV5-6	TRBD1	many	14	TRBJ2-7	TGTGCCAGCAGCGCGGGACAGGGGAACTACGAGCAGTACTTC	CASSAGQGNYEQYF
TRBV28	-	many	16	TRBJ2-4	TGTGCCAGCAGTTTGGTGGTTTCCCTAGCCAAAAACATTCAGTACTTC	CASSLVVSLAKNIQYF
TRBV20-1	-	many	14	TRBJ2-7	TGCAGTGCTAGGAACAGTCCATCAGACTACGAGCAGTACTTC	CSARNSPSDYEQYF
TRBV12-3/TRBV12-4	-	-	12	TRBJ1-2	TGTGCCAGCAGTGAAGCTTGGACAGGCTACACCTTC	CASSEAWTGYTF
TRBV10-3	TRBD1	-	16	TRBJ2-1	TGTGCCATCAGTTCACGGACAGGGAGCTCCTACAATGAGCAGTTCTTC	CAISSRTGSSYNEQFF
TRBV30	-	-	17	TRBJ2-7	TGTGCCTGGAGTCTTTTAGCGGCCGACAGGACTGACTACGAGCAGTACTTC	CAWSLLAADRTDYEQYF
TRBV6-5	TRBD2	many	13	TRBJ2-4	TGTGCCGGGGGAGCGGGAGCCGGAAACATTAAGTACTTC	CAGGAGAGNIKYF
TRBV12-3/TRBV12-4	-	many	14	TRBJ1-1	TGTGCCAGCAGTTTAGGACGGGTGAACACTGAAGCTTTCTTT	CASSLGRVNTEAFF
TRBV12-3/TRBV12-4	-	-	14	TRBJ2-7	TGTGCCAGCAGTGCCCACCTGGGGGTCTACGAGCAGTACTTC	CASSAHLGVYEQYF
TRBV6-2/TRBV6-3	-	few	11	TRBJ2-7	TGTACCAGCAGTTCTAAGCGGGAGCAGTACTTC	CTSSSKREQYF
TRBV12-3/TRBV12-4	-	many	12	TRBJ1-5	TGTGCCAGCAGTAGGCGAAATCAGCCCCAGCATTTT	CASSRRNQPQHF
TRBV20-1	TRBD2	many	16	TRBJ2-5	TGCAGTGCTTCCCGGACTAGCGGAAATCCCAAAGAGACCCAGTACTTC	CSASRTSGNPKETQYF
TRBV28	TRBD2	many	17	TRBJ2-7	TGTGCCAGCAGTTTAGATGGGTGGACTAGCGGGCGATACGAGCAGTACTTC	CASSLDGWTSGRYEQYF
TRBV28	TRBD2	many	16	TRBJ2-7	TGTGCCAGCAGTTCAATGGGACTAGCGGGAGAGTACGAGCAGTACTTC	CASSSMGLAGEYEQYF
TRBV6-2/TRBV6-3	TRBD1	many	18	TRBJ1-5	TGTGCCAGCAGTTACTGGACAGGGGGCGGTTATGGCAATCAGCCCCAGCATTTT	CASSYWTGGGYGNQPQHF
TRBV11-2	-	many	17	TRBJ2-7	TGTGCCAGCAGCTTAGGTCCCTCGAGGGAGGAGGGCTACGAGCAGTACTTC	CASSLGPSREEGYEQYF
TRBV12-3/TRBV12-4	-	many	14	TRBJ2-4	TGTGCCAGCAGGCCAGAACTAGCCAAAAACATTCAGTACTTC	CASRPELAKNIQYF
TRBV6-1	TRBD1	-	15	TRBJ1-5	TGTGCCAGCCGTGGACAGGTTAAGGGCAATCAGCCCCAGCATTTT	CASRGQVKGNQPQHF
TRBV19	TRBD1	many	16	TRBJ1-5	TGTGCCAGTAGTGTCGGGACAGGGGGCGGGAGGCAGCCCCAGCATTTT	CASSVGTGGGRQPQHF
TRBV6-2/TRBV6-3	-	many	12	TRBJ2-5	TGTGCCAGCAGCCCCGGGACTCCCGGAGAATACTTC	CASSPGTPGEYF
TRBV28	TRBD2	many	13	TRBJ2-7	TGTGCCAGCAGGCCCCCCGGACTAGCGGGAGTCGAGTTC	CASRPPGLAGVEF
TRBV5-5	TRBD2	many	15	TRBJ2-7	TGTGCCAGCAGCCCCTCGGGACTAAGAGGCTACGAGCAGTACTTC	CASSPSGLRGYEQYF
TRBV28	-	-	13	TRBJ2-7	TGTGCCAGCAGTTTATATCCTCGCTACGAGCAGTACTTC	CASSLYPRYEQYF
TRBV4-1	-	many	18	TRBJ1-5	TGCGCCAGCAGCCTGTTACTAATGAGACCTGGGAAGAATCAGCCCCAGCATTTT	CASSLLLMRPGKNQPQHF
TRBV10-3	TRBD2	many	14	TRBJ2-5	TGTGCCATCAGTGGCGAACTACTAGCGGAGACCCAGTACTTC	CAISGELLAETQYF
TRBV6-1	TRBD1	many	14	TRBJ1-2	TGTGCCAGCACTCGACAGGGGGCCAACTATGGCTACACCTTC	CASTRQGANYGYTF
TRBV27	TRBD1	few	19	TRBJ2-6	TGTGCCAGCAGTTCCTACCGGGACAGGGGGGGCTCTGGGGCCAACGTCCTGACTTTC	CASSSYRDRGGSGANVLTF